Following are 14 T cell receptor beta chains from one sample sequenced in a study of cytomegalovirus exposure and HLA in healthy donors. Libraries were prepared by immunoSEQ multiplex PCR; TCRdb keeps only in-frame clonotypes and omits some of them. Found here are 150,000 to 160,000 clones, roughly 90% of them singletons; the top ten hold 20% to 25%. The sequencing input was PBMCs. The receptors here all came from a young man in good health and CMV-seropositive.

The chain links TRBV27 to TRBJ2-7, with D perhaps TRBD2 (6 bases). From germline, CDR1 is MNHEY and CDR2 SMNVEV (reference sequence). Trimming took 0 bases from V and 2 from J, leaving 11 bases between them. The CDR3 consists of 15 residues. In DNA form, the CDR3 reads TGTGCCAGCAGTTTATCGGTCCGGACTACCTACGAGCAGTACTTC. Translation gives CASSLSVRTTYEQYF.

The V gene is TRBV29-1, the J gene TRBJ2-7; 11 bases fit TRBD2. This CDR3 contains 15 residues. Trimming took 3 bases from V and 2 from J; bases not matched to a gene: 6. CDR1 SQVTM and CDR2 ANQGSEA come from the germline V gene. The CDR3 is CSVDGGSGRAYEQYF. In DNA form, the CDR3 reads TGCAGCGTTGACGGTGGTAGCGGGAGGGCCTACGAGCAGTACTTC.

The rearrangement uses TRBV4-3 and TRBJ2-1, with 7 bases identical to TRBD1. V lost 2 bases and J lost 9; bases outside the gene matches: 10. The CDR3 runs to 15 residues. Germline V gene lookup returns CDR1 LGHNA and CDR2 YSLEER. The CDR3 nucleotides are TGCGCCAGCAGCCAACACCTTACAGGGGTGGGTGAGCAGTTCTTC. It translates to CASSQHLTGVGEQFF.

This rearrangement joins TRBV19 to TRBJ2-6, with 11 bases fitting TRBD1. Germline trimming cut 4 bases from V and 0 bases from J; bases unmatched to any gene: 2. The CDR3 consists of 17 residues. CDR1 and CDR2 from the germline V gene are LNHDA and SQIVND (reference sequence). CDR3 protein: CASSKGQGASGANVLTF. The CDR3 DNA reads TGTGCCAGTAGTAAAGGACAGGGGGCCTCTGGGGCCAACGTCCTGACTTTC. The whole variable domain, remainder taken from reference TRBV19 and TRBJ2-6, is DGGITQSPKYLFRKEGQNVTLSCEQNLNHDAMYWYRQDPGQGLRLIYYSQIVNDFQKGDIAEGYSVSREKKESFPLTVTSAQKNPTAFYLCASSKGQGASGANVLTFGAGSRLTVL.

CDR3: CASSVAGHRGTDTQYF. The CDR3 DNA is TGTGCCAGCAGCGTAGCAGGACACCGGGGCACAGATACGCAGTATTTT. The gene calls are TRBV9 and TRBJ2-3, with D perhaps matching TRBD1 (5 bases). Germline CDR1 is SGDLS and CDR2 is YYNGEE. This CDR3 has 16 residues. Trimming cost V 0 bases and J 1 base, with 12 bases left between them. Filled out from reference TRBV9 and TRBJ2-3, the complete variable domain reads DSGVTQTPKHLITATGQRVTLRCSPRSGDLSVYWYQQSLDQGLQFLIQYYNGEERAKGNILERFSAQQFPDLHSELNLSSLELGDSALYFCASSVAGHRGTDTQYFGPGTRLTVL.

This chain connects TRBV5-1 to TRBJ1-1, with a weak D call TRBD1 (5 bases). The CDR3 sequence is 15 residues long. Trimming stripped 2 bases from V and 4 bases from J, with 15 bases between. CDR1 is SGHRS and CDR2 is YFSETQ in the germline V gene. This chain's CDR3 is CASSLQARGGTEAFF. Here the CDR3 DNA reads TGCGCCAGCAGCTTACAGGCCCGGGGGGGCACTGAAGCTTTCTTT.

This chain uses TRBV15 with TRBJ2-3; D unresolved. The CDR3 sequence is 12 residues long. In germline, CDR1 is LNHNV, CDR2 YYDKDF (reference sequence). V lost 10 bases and J lost 0, with 8 bases in between. CDR3 region: CARPLSTDTQYF. Here the CDR3 DNA reads TGTGCCAGGCCGCTTAGCACAGATACGCAGTATTTT. Looking up the rest from reference TRBV15 and TRBJ2-3 gives the full variable domain: DAMVIQNPRYQVTQFGKPVTLSCSQTLNHNVMYWYQQKSSQAPKLLFHYYDKDFNNEADTPDNFQSRRPNTSFCFLDIRSPGLGDTAMYLCARPLSTDTQYFGPGTRLTVL.

The genes are TRBV4-3 and TRBJ1-1, with TRBD1 matching over 8 bases. Looked up from germline, CDR1 is LGHNA and CDR2 is YSLEER. V was pared by 4 bases and J by 8 bases, with 3 bases of the junction left unmatched. The CDR3 runs 12 residues. Here the CDR3 DNA reads TGCGCCAGCAGCCCAAGACAGGGGGAAGCTTTCTTT. Translated, it gives CASSPRQGEAFF.

This chain connects TRBV9 to TRBJ2-1; 11 bases map to TRBD2. This CDR3 has 16 amino acids. J was trimmed by 5 bases and V by 0 bases; bases with no gene match: 4. Germline CDR1 SGDLS, CDR2 YYNGEE. CDR3 protein: CASSVGGTSGNNEQFF. The DNA of the CDR3 is TGTGCCAGCAGCGTAGGAGGGACTAGCGGCAACAATGAGCAGTTCTTC.

The chain couples TRBV15 to TRBJ2-5; 7 positions match TRBD2. With 6 bases clipped from V and 5 bases from J, the junction kept 6 bases outside the gene matches. CDR1 is LNHNV, CDR2 YYDKDF, per germline (reference sequence). There are 13 residues in the CDR3. The CDR3 DNA reads as TGTGCCACCAGGGATACTAGCGTGGAGACCCAGTACTTC. The encoded protein is CATRDTSVETQYF.

V and J are TRBV2 and TRBJ2-1, with TRBD2 identical over 12 bases. CDR1 and CDR2 (germline): SNHLY, FYNNEI. The CDR3 sequence is 17 residues long. The junction had 8 bases not matched to a gene; V was cut back by 7 bases and J by 1 base. Written as DNA, the CDR3 is TGTGCCAGCAAGCTAGCGGGGGGGCAACCTTCCTACAATGAGCAGTTCTTC. This codes for CASKLAGGQPSYNEQFF.

The chain combines TRBV5-4 with TRBJ1-2; 7 positions agree with TRBD1. J lost 3 bases, V lost 0 bases, and 2 bases had no gene match. Per germline, CDR1 SGHNT and CDR2 YYREEE (reference sequence). The CDR3 has 14 amino acids. The CDR3 DNA is TGTGCCAGCAGCTTGGCCGGGACAGACTATGGCTACACCTTC. It translates to CASSLAGTDYGYTF.

The V and J genes are TRBV7-8 and TRBJ2-5, with D possibly TRBD1 on 6 matching bases. Germline values: CDR1 SGHVS, CDR2 FQNEAQ. V lost 4 bases and J 4 bases, leaving 19 bases between the germline ends. The CDR3 extends over 16 amino acids. The CDR3 DNA is TGTGCCAGCAGCTCCCTACAGGGCAGGTTGGGAGAGACCCAGTACTTC. Translation gives CASSSLQGRLGETQYF. Drawing the rest from reference TRBV7-8 and TRBJ2-5, the complete variable domain is GAGVSQSPRYKVAKRGQDVALRCDPISGHVSLFWYQQALGQGPEFLTYFQNEAQLDKSGLPSDRFFAERPEGSVSTLKIQRTQQEDSAVYLCASSSLQGRLGETQYFGPGTRLLVL.

The rearrangement uses TRBV5-4 and TRBJ2-1; perhaps TRBD1 as D (5 bases). CDR3 length: 14 residues. The V gene lost 2 bases and the J gene lost 4 bases, with 10 bases spanning the gap. Germline CDR1 is SGHNT and CDR2 is YYREEE (reference sequence). CDR3 nucleotides: TGTGCCAGCAGCTTAGACGACAGTTACAATGAGCAGTTCTTC. Its translation: CASSLDDSYNEQFF.